A selection of T cell receptor beta chains follows, all from one sample in a study of T cell responses to AZD1222 COVID-19 vaccine. Repertoires were generated with immunoSEQ multiplex PCR, while TCRdb's copy carries only in-frame clones and drops some. The sample lists 150,000 to 200,000 clones, around 92% occurring once. The material sequenced was peripheral blood, taken on day 0 of AZD1222 vaccination. These receptors were collected from an adult in good health. Each CDR3 is given with its conserved first and last residue. The D gene is left open where the match is weak. Clone size is shown for a subset of rows, as once, few, many or a class of expanded clone.

cdr3_nt cdr3_aa j_call v_call d_call clone_size
TGTGCCAGCAGATTTTCGACAGGGCGCTATGGCTACACCTTC CASRFSTGRYGYTF TRBJ1-2 TRBV6-6 TRBD1 .
TGTGCCAGCAGGACGGGGAACACTGAAGCTTTCTTT CASRTGNTEAFF TRBJ1-1 TRBV12-3/TRBV12-4 . .
TGTGCCAGCAGCGCCCGTACAGGTTCCGGAAACACCATATATTTT CASSARTGSGNTIYF TRBJ1-3 TRBV9 . .
TGCGCCAGCAGCTCACAGGGGGACTATGGCTACACCTTC CASSSQGDYGYTF TRBJ1-2 TRBV5-1 TRBD1 .
TGCGCCAGCAGCTTGGCCTTGAGGGACAGGGGGCGGAAGTCCTATAATTCACCCCTCCACTTT CASSLALRDRGRKSYNSPLHF TRBJ1-6 TRBV5-1 TRBD1 .
TGCGCCAGCAGCTTGGATCAGGCTAGCGTCGAGACCCAGTACTTC CASSLDQASVETQYF TRBJ2-5 TRBV5-1 . .
TGTGCCAGCAGTCCCCCCAGTCAGGGGGGCACAGATACGCAGTATTTT CASSPPSQGGTDTQYF TRBJ2-3 TRBV28 TRBD1 .
TGTGCCAGCAGCGCCCTCCTACGGGACGTCTATGGCTACACCTTC CASSALLRDVYGYTF TRBJ1-2 TRBV7-9 . .
TGTGCCAGCAGTTTAGGTAGATCGGAGACCCAGTACTTC CASSLGRSETQYF TRBJ2-5 TRBV12-3/TRBV12-4 . few
TGTGCCAGCAGTTATCGTGACAAAGACTACGAGCAGTACTTC CASSYRDKDYEQYF TRBJ2-7 TRBV6-5 . .
TGCGCCAGCAGCCTCCGGGACAAACTCACCGGGGAGCTGTTTTTT CASSLRDKLTGELFF TRBJ2-2 TRBV5-1 . .
TGTGCCAGCACCAAAGGGCGGGATACGCAGTATTTT CASTKGRDTQYF TRBJ2-3 TRBV6-5 . .
TGTGCCAGCAGTTTGGTACTGAACACTGAAGCTTTCTTT CASSLVLNTEAFF TRBJ1-1 TRBV28 . .
TGTGCCATCAAATCTTTAGGGAGTAACACTGAAGCTTTCTTT CAIKSLGSNTEAFF TRBJ1-1 TRBV10-3 . .
TGCGCCAGCAGCTCGGGACTAGCGGGGGCCTACGAGCAGTACTTC CASSSGLAGAYEQYF TRBJ2-7 TRBV5-1 TRBD2 once
TGTGCCAGCAGCTTAGGGGCAGGGTCGGACAATCAGCCCCAGCATTTT CASSLGAGSDNQPQHF TRBJ1-5 TRBV7-9 . .
TGTGCCAGCAGCTTAGGCCCAGGCCAGGGACTTGATGGCTACACCTTC CASSLGPGQGLDGYTF TRBJ1-2 TRBV7-2 . .
TGTGCCAGTCGGGGGGCAGGACGCAGTTTTTGGGACACCATATATTTT CASRGAGRSFWDTIYF TRBJ1-3 TRBV19 . .
TGTGCCAGCAGCGTACAATCGGGGCCCAGCGGCTACACCTTC CASSVQSGPSGYTF TRBJ1-2 TRBV9 . .
TGTGCCAGCAGCCCCGGACAGGGCCGGTACGAGCAGTACTTC CASSPGQGRYEQYF TRBJ2-7 TRBV28 TRBD1 .
TGTGCCACCAGTGATTATAATTCCCGTGAGCAGTTCTTC CATSDYNSREQFF TRBJ2-1 TRBV24-1 . .
TGTGCCAGCAGCTTAGTGACTGCGGACCGCGGAAATCAGCCCCAGCATTTT CASSLVTADRGNQPQHF TRBJ1-5 TRBV7-9 . .
TGTGCCAGTAGTACCCGACAGGGACCAGATACGCAGTATTTT CASSTRQGPDTQYF TRBJ2-3 TRBV19 TRBD1 .
TGTGCCAGCAGCTCCCGGGACACCCACACAGATACGCAGTATTTT CASSSRDTHTDTQYF TRBJ2-3 TRBV7-6 . once
TGTGCCAGCAGCGGTACCCCTGGGTTGGTGGGCACTGAAGCTTTCTTT CASSGTPGLVGTEAFF TRBJ1-1 TRBV7-2 . .
TGTGCCAGCTCAATGGGGGAGGTTAGCAATCAGCCCCAGCATTTT CASSMGEVSNQPQHF TRBJ1-5 TRBV18 . .
TGTGCCAGCAGTGAAATGGGGAGCAGCAACTATGGCTACACCTTC CASSEMGSSNYGYTF TRBJ1-2 TRBV6-1 . .
TGTGCCAGCAGTTTATGGTCTACCACAGATACGCAGTATTTT CASSLWSTTDTQYF TRBJ2-3 TRBV27 . once
TGTGCCAGCAGCCACTCGGGCGACATTGGAAACACCATATATTTT CASSHSGDIGNTIYF TRBJ1-3 TRBV3-1/TRBV3-2 . .
TGTGCCTGGAGTGTCTCGGGACAGTTTAATTCACCCCTCCACTTT CAWSVSGQFNSPLHF TRBJ1-6 TRBV30 TRBD1 .
TGTGCCAGCAGCGGCCGGGACAGGGAATACGAGCAGTACTTC CASSGRDREYEQYF TRBJ2-7 TRBV9 TRBD1 .
TGTGCCAGCAGCGGCGGACTAGCCACAGATACGCAGTATTTT CASSGGLATDTQYF TRBJ2-3 TRBV6-4 TRBD2 .
TGCGCCGGAAAGGGGGAGTCCGGACTTAGCAATCAGCCCCAGCATTTT CAGKGESGLSNQPQHF TRBJ1-5 TRBV23-1 . .
TGTGCCAGCAGTCCGACAGCTAACTATGGCTACACCTTC CASSPTANYGYTF TRBJ1-2 TRBV12-3/TRBV12-4 . .
TGTGCCAGCTCACCCGGGACAGGTTCAAACTATGGCTACACCTTC CASSPGTGSNYGYTF TRBJ1-2 TRBV18 TRBD1 once
TGTGCCAGCAGCGCTAGCGGGGGGACCAACCTCTACGAGCAGTACTTC CASSASGGTNLYEQYF TRBJ2-7 TRBV9 TRBD2 .
TGTGCCAGTAGAGGGGGGGCGAGCGGTGTCGCTGAAGCTTTCTTT CASRGGASGVAEAFF TRBJ1-1 TRBV19 . .
TGTGCCAGCAGTTTGGCTCAAGAGACCCAGTACTTC CASSLAQETQYF TRBJ2-5 TRBV12-3/TRBV12-4 . .
TGTGCCAGCAGCCCGGGACAGAGGGCTTTCTTT CASSPGQRAFF TRBJ1-1 TRBV14 TRBD1 few
TGTGCCAGCAGCTTGGCCAGGGGCGTTACGACGGGCTATGGCTACACCTTC CASSLARGVTTGYGYTF TRBJ1-2 TRBV5-4 . .
TGTGCCAGCAGCCAAGTTTCCGGAACCAATTCACCCCTCCACTTT CASSQVSGTNSPLHF TRBJ1-6 TRBV4-2 . .
TGCGCCAGCAGGGCCGGCGGGGCCGGCACAGATACGCAGTATTTT CASRAGGAGTDTQYF TRBJ2-3 TRBV10-1 . .
TGTGCCAGCTCACCCACCGCCATGAACACTGAAGCTTTCTTT CASSPTAMNTEAFF TRBJ1-1 TRBV18 . .
TGTGCCAGCTCCTACAGGGAGGAGAATGGCTACACCTTC CASSYREENGYTF TRBJ1-2 TRBV18 . .
TGTGCCAGCAGAGGCGGGACAGGGGCTTACTATGGCTACACCTTC CASRGGTGAYYGYTF TRBJ1-2 TRBV6-5 TRBD1 .
TGTGCCAGCAGTTGGCACAACTCCTACGAGCAGTACTTC CASSWHNSYEQYF TRBJ2-7 TRBV27 . .
TGTGCCAGCAGTTTCTTCGAGGGCCCCTACAATGAGCAGTTCTTC CASSFFEGPYNEQFF TRBJ2-1 TRBV27 . .
TGTGCCAGTAGTATATTGCCAGGGCTCAATGAAAAACTGTTTTTT CASSILPGLNEKLFF TRBJ1-4 TRBV19 . .
TGTGCCACTGCCGGTGGGGCAGCATATGGCTACACCTTC CATAGGAAYGYTF TRBJ1-2 TRBV24-1 . .
TGTGCCACCAGCACCGGACAGGGGCGGGGGGAGACCCAGTACTTC CATSTGQGRGETQYF TRBJ2-5 TRBV15 TRBD1 .
TGTGCCAGCAGTGACGAGGCAACATACAATGAGCAGTTCTTC CASSDEATYNEQFF TRBJ2-1 TRBV6-4 . .
TGTGCCAGCAGCCTGAACAATCAGCCCCAGCATTTT CASSLNNQPQHF TRBJ1-5 TRBV28 . .
TGTGCCAGCAGCTTAACCCGAGCTAACTATGGCTACACCTTC CASSLTRANYGYTF TRBJ1-2 TRBV11-2 . .